The present T cell receptor (beta chain) was sequenced within a study of blood T cell repertoires in COVID-19. In the authors' workflow: From reference gene primer amplification, estimates of nucleated cell counts were derived. Generated by immunoSEQ multiplex PCR, the TCRdb table keeps only in-frame clones and is missing some. V, J and clone size reflect that table, while D and trimming were determined from the DNA. The profile shows about 130,000 clones, around 83% of them singletons. This CDR3 comprises 15 residues. Germline V gives CDR1 ENHRY, CDR2 SYGVKD. Trimming removed 0 bases from V and 6 bases from J, with 14 bases in between.

This sequence was found in a woman of 80 years or more with COVID-19, enrolled during active disease. The chain links TRBV10-3 to TRBJ1-2; no firm D call. The material sequenced was peripheral blood. In DNA form, the CDR3 reads TGTGCCATCAGTGAGTCTGACCGACCCGGGGATGGCTACACCTTC. Encoded protein: CAISESDRPGDGYTF.